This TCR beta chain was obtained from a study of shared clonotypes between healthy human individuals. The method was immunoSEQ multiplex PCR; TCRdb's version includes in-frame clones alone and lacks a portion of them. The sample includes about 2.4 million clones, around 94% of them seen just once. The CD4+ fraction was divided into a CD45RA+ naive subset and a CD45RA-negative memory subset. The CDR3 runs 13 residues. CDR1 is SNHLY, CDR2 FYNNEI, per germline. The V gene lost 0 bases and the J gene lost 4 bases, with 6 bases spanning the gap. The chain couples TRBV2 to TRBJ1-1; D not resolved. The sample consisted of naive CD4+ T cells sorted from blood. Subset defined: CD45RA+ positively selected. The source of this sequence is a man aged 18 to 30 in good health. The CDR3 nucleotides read TGTGCCAGCAGTGAAGCTTGGGGCACTGAAGCTTTCTTT. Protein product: CASSEAWGTEAFF. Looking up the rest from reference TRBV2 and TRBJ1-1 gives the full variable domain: EPEVTQTPSHQVTQMGQEVILRCVPISNHLYFYWYRQILGQKVEFLVSFYNNEISEKSEIFDDQFSVERPDGSNFTLKIRSTKLEDSAMYFCASSEAWGTEAFFGQGTRLTVV.